A single sample is the source of the 22 T cell receptor beta chains below, sequenced in a study of blood T cell repertoires in COVID-19. Profiling relied on immunoSEQ multiplex PCR, and the TCRdb table lists in-frame clones only, not all of them. The table shows under 170,000 clones, with around 90% occurring only once. Sequenced: peripheral blood. The receptor source for this set is an older woman with active or convalescent COVID-19.

The genes are TRBV5-6 and TRBJ1-2; D unclear. The CDR3 covers 14 residues. V lost 0 bases to trimming and J lost 4 bases, with 10 bases between them. Germline V gene data show CDR1 as SGHDT and CDR2 as YYEEEE. The CDR3 loop reads CASSLGEGFYGYTF. CDR3 coding DNA: TGTGCCAGCAGCTTGGGGGAGGGCTTCTATGGCTACACCTTC.

The V and J genes are TRBV19 and TRBJ1-5, with 9 bases matching TRBD1. CDR1 is LNHDA and CDR2 is SQIVND in the germline V gene (reference sequence). The CDR3 loop spans 16 amino acids. V dropped 5 bases and J dropped 7; count of bases not matched to a gene: 12. The CDR3 here is CASSLKPQGAEQPQHF. CDR3 nucleotide sequence: TGTGCCAGTAGTCTCAAGCCACAGGGGGCGGAACAGCCCCAGCATTTT.

The chain joins TRBV6-1 to TRBJ2-2; TRBD2 is a possible D gene (6 bases). V was trimmed by 4 bases and J by 0 bases, leaving 15 bases between them. The CDR3 spans 17 residues. CDR1 and CDR2 (germline): MNHNS, SASEGT. Here the CDR3 reads CASSAHRDSANTGELFF. The CDR3 DNA is TGTGCCAGCAGTGCCCACCGGGACTCAGCGAACACCGGGGAGCTGTTTTTT.

This chain links TRBV19 with TRBJ2-3; TRBD1 matches 7 bases. V lost 3 bases, J lost 3 bases, and 9 bases stayed unmatched. The CDR3 has 16 residues. The germline CDR1 and CDR2 sequences are LNHDA and SQIVND (reference sequence). CDR3 sequence: CASSIGATGRTDTQYF. The CDR3 DNA reads TGTGCCAGTAGTATTGGGGCGACAGGGCGGACAGATACGCAGTATTTT.

CDR3 sequence (DNA): TGTGCCAGTATTGGGGAGGTTTTCTCTGGAAACACCATATATTTT. It specifies CASIGEVFSGNTIYF. V usage is TRBV19 and J usage is TRBJ1-3; D unclear. Germline CDR1 LNHDA, CDR2 SQIVND (reference sequence). CDR3 length: 15 residues. V shed 7 bases and J shed 0 bases, with 13 bases lying between them.

The gene calls are TRBV9 and TRBJ2-2, with 7 bases matching TRBD1. This CDR3 has 15 amino acids. The germline V gene has CDR1 SGDLS and CDR2 YYNGEE. Losses at the gene ends were 4 bases for V and 7 bases for J; bases not matched to a gene: 10. CDR3 DNA sequence: TGTGCCAGCAGCTCCCTAGGGGGCCTGTTCGGGGAGCTGTTTTTT. This codes for CASSSLGGLFGELFF. Full variable domain (missing parts from reference TRBV9 and TRBJ2-2): DSGVTQTPKHLITATGQRVTLRCSPRSGDLSVYWYQQSLDQGLQFLIQYYNGEERAKGNILERFSAQQFPDLHSELNLSSLELGDSALYFCASSSLGGLFGELFFGEGSRLTVL.

The genes are TRBV7-8 and TRBJ1-1, with D possibly matching TRBD1 (5 bases). V was trimmed by 0 bases and J by 1 base, leaving 6 bases between them. The CDR3 extends over 14 amino acids. Germline CDR1 reads SGHVS; CDR2 reads FQNEAQ. Here the CDR3 DNA reads TGTGCCAGCAGCTTAGCCGGGGGGAACACTGAAGCTTTCTTT. Translation: CASSLAGGNTEAFF.

The chain uses TRBV6-1 and TRBJ2-3; 16 nucleotides align to TRBD2. The CDR3 is 20 amino acids. Germline CDR1 and CDR2: MNHNS and SASEGT. The trim removed 1 base at V and 0 bases at J, leaving 7 bases unmatched. The CDR3 sequence is CASSEVYRGLAGGSTDTQYF. For the CDR3, the DNA is TGTGCCAGCAGTGAAGTTTACAGGGGACTAGCGGGGGGGAGCACAGATACGCAGTATTTT.

The V and J genes are TRBV7-2 and TRBJ1-1; the D is unclear. From germline, CDR1 is SGHTA and CDR2 FQGNSA. V dropped 5 bases and J dropped 2 bases, with 15 bases sitting between them. The CDR3 spans 15 residues. The CDR3 region has the DNA TGTGCCAGCAGCCAAACTACGGGGTTCAACACTGAAGCTTTCTTT. Its translation: CASSQTTGFNTEAFF. The full variable domain, completed using reference TRBV7-2 and TRBJ1-1, is GAGVSQSPSNKVTEKGKDVELRCDPISGHTALYWYRQSLGQGLEFLIYFQGNSAPDKSGLPSDRFSAERTGGSVSTLTIQRTQQEDSAVYLCASSQTTGFNTEAFFGQGTRLTVV.

The chain employs TRBV2 and TRBJ1-2; D remains ambiguous. V lost 2 bases, J lost 2 bases, and 18 bases lay in between. Germline V lookup: CDR1 SNHLY, CDR2 FYNNEI. The CDR3 extends over 17 amino acids. The CDR3 bases are TGTGCCAGCAGTGAACGCGGAGGGATTTGGGAGAACTATGGCTACACCTTC. Translating it yields CASSERGGIWENYGYTF.

V and J are TRBV6-5 and TRBJ1-1; D remains ambiguous. Trimming stripped 6 bases from V and 6 bases from J, with 11 bases between. Germline CDR1 MNHEY, CDR2 SVGAGI. The CDR3 is 12 residues long. CDR3 sequence: CASSSPGAEAFF. CDR3 in DNA: TGTGCCAGCAGCTCTCCCGGGGCTGAAGCTTTCTTT.

The V call is TRBV19, the J call TRBJ1-1; possibly TRBD1 for D (6 bases). V lost 7 bases to trimming and J lost 2 bases, with 17 bases between them. Germline V gene sequence: CDR1 LNHDA, CDR2 SQIVND (reference sequence). The CDR3 spans 15 residues. CDR3 bases: TGTGCCAGTACAACGGTGGGACATCGTAACACTGAAGCTTTCTTT. This translates into CASTTVGHRNTEAFF.

J is TRBJ2-2 and V is TRBV18, with 15 positions matching TRBD2. Trimming cost V 5 bases and J 0 bases; bases outside gene matches: 4. Germline CDR1 and CDR2: KGHSH and LQKENI. The CDR3 contains 18 residues. CDR3 DNA: TGTGCCAGCTCAACGGGACTAGCGGGGGGAGCGAACACCGGGGAGCTGTTTTTT. This sequence encodes CASSTGLAGGANTGELFF.

The J gene is TRBJ2-7, the V gene TRBV9; a weak D match, TRBD1 (6 bases). V was clipped by 0 bases and J by 2 bases, with 18 bases between them. The CDR3 sequence is 17 residues long. CDR1 SGDLS and CDR2 YYNGEE come from the germline V gene. CDR3 bases: TGTGCCAGCAGCGTAGCGGCGGGTTATGAGGGGGCCTACGAGCAGTACTTC. As protein: CASSVAAGYEGAYEQYF. Variable domain in full (rest from reference TRBV9 and TRBJ2-7): DSGVTQTPKHLITATGQRVTLRCSPRSGDLSVYWYQQSLDQGLQFLIQYYNGEERAKGNILERFSAQQFPDLHSELNLSSLELGDSALYFCASSVAAGYEGAYEQYFGPGTRLTVT.

The CDR3 nucleotides are TGCGCCAGCAGCTTGGCAACGGGGAACACTGAAGCTTTCTTT. Residues: CASSLATGNTEAFF. This chain joins TRBV5-1 and TRBJ1-1; no reliable D call. CDR3 length: 14 residues. The V end was cut by 0 bases, the J end by 1 base, with 7 bases between. Germline V gene lookup returns CDR1 SGHRS and CDR2 YFSETQ.

This rearrangement joins TRBV21-1 to TRBJ2-5; the D call of TRBD2 is as the table states it, not checked on the DNA. TRBV21-1 is termed a pseudogene. The CDR3 is 16 amino acids. CDR3 nucleotide sequence: TGTGCCAGCAGCAAAGCCAGGACTGGCGACCAAGAGACCCAGTACTTC. Amino acid sequence: CASSKARTGDQETQYF.

The chain employs TRBV5-5 and TRBJ2-2, with TRBD1 matching over 9 bases. There are 15 residues in the CDR3. V was pared by 2 bases and J by 6 bases, with 5 bases of the junction left unmatched. Germline values: CDR1 SGHKS, CDR2 YYEKEE (reference sequence). CDR3 region: CASSFRDRESGELFF. The CDR3, as DNA: TGTGCCAGCAGCTTCCGGGACAGGGAGTCCGGGGAGCTGTTTTTT.

The rearrangement uses TRBV14 and TRBJ1-6, with TRBD1 identical over 7 bases. V lost 4 bases, J lost 3 bases, and 3 bases stayed unmatched. CDR3 size: 15 residues. The germline V gene encodes CDR1 SGHDN and CDR2 FVKESK. The CDR3 nucleotides read TGTGCCAGCAGCCCACAGGGGAACTATAATTCACCCCTCCACTTT. This encodes CASSPQGNYNSPLHF. The whole variable domain, remainder taken from reference TRBV14 and TRBJ1-6, is EAGVTQFPSHSVIEKGQTVTLRCDPISGHDNLYWYRRVMGKEIKFLLHFVKESKQDESGMPNNRFLAERTGGTYSTLKVQPAELEDSGVYFCASSPQGNYNSPLHFGNGTRLTVT.

This clone was counted only a few times. The chain uses TRBV2 and TRBJ2-1, with TRBD2 matching 8 bases. Per germline, CDR1 SNHLY and CDR2 FYNNEI. The CDR3 consists of 16 residues. The V segment lost 1 base and the J segment 2 bases; nucleotides outside the gene matches: 4. Written as DNA, the CDR3 is TGTGCCAGCAGTGAAGTCACCGGGGGGGCCTACAATGAGCAGTTCTTC. As protein: CASSEVTGGAYNEQFF.

The chain joins TRBV6-1 to TRBJ1-1; weak D call: TRBD1 (5 bases). V lost 2 bases and J 2 bases, leaving 6 bases between the germline ends. The germline CDR1 and CDR2 sequences are MNHNS and SASEGT. This CDR3 has 13 residues. In DNA, the CDR3 is TGTGCCAGCAGTGAAAGGGGTAACACTGAAGCTTTCTTT. This sequence encodes CASSERGNTEAFF.

The chain links TRBV7-9 to TRBJ2-7; no firm D call. The CDR3 loop spans 12 amino acids. V was clipped by 2 bases and J by 6 bases, with 8 bases between them. CDR1 is SEHNR and CDR2 is FQNEAQ in the germline V gene (reference sequence). CDR3 loop: CASSLLSFEQYF. In DNA, the CDR3 is TGTGCCAGCAGCTTATTGAGCTTCGAGCAGTACTTC.

The rearrangement uses TRBV7-2 and TRBJ2-7; TRBD2 matches at 13 bases. J gave up 4 bases and V 3 bases, and 6 bases lay outside the gene matches. The CDR3 is 16 amino acids. Germline values: CDR1 SGHTA, CDR2 FQGNSA. The CDR3 is CASSLQLAGGSYEQYF. The CDR3 nucleotides read TGTGCCAGCAGCTTGCAACTAGCGGGGGGGTCGTACGAGCAGTACTTC.